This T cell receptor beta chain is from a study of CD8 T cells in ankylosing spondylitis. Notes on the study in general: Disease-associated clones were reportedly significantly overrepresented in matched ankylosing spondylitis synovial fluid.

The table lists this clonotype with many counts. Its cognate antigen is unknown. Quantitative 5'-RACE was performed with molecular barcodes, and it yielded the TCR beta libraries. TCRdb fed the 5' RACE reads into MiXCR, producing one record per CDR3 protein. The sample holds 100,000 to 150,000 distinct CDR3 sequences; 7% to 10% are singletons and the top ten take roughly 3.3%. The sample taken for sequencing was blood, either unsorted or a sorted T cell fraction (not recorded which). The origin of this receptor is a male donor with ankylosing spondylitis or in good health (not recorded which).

The CDR3 sequence is CSPSLRLRGGAFTDTQYF. CDR3 bases: TGCAGCCCCTCCCTACGTCTACGTGGCGGGGCCTTCACAGATACGCAGTATTTT. The chain links TRBV20-1 to TRBJ2-3; D perhaps matches TRBD2 (6 bases). This CDR3 comprises 18 residues. CDR1 DFQATT and CDR2 SNEGSKA come from the germline V gene (reference sequence).